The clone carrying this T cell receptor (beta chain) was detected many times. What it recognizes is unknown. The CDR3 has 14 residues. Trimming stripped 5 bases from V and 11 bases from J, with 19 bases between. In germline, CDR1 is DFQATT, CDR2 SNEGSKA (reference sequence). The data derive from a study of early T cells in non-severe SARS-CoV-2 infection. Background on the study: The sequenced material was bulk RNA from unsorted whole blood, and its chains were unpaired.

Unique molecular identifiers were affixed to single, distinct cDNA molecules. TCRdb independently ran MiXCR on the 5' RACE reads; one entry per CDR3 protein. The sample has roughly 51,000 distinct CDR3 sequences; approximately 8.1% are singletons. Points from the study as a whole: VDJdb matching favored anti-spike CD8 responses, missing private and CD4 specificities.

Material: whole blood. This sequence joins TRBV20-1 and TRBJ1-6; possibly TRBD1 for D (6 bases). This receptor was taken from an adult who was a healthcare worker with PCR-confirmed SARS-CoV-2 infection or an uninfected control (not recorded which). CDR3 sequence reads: CSASMDSPGAPLHF. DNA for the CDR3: TGCAGTGCTTCAATGGACAGCCCCGGGGCACCCCTCCACTTT.